This entry features one T cell receptor (beta chain) sequence. This entry comes from a study of blood T cell repertoires in COVID-19. Study background: Samples taken during acute and convalescent COVID-19 were collected in the United States, Italy and Spain. The cDNA or gDNA used as material had been derived from T cells, B-cell-depleted T cells, or PBMCs.

Trimming cost V 1 base and J 0 bases, with 14 bases left between them. The germline V gene encodes CDR1 MNHNS and CDR2 SASEGT. CDR3 length: 17 amino acids. Ages ranged from about 18 to 89 years, with residence in about 23 US areas. The study assigned cohorts using participant-reported clinical history. Sequencing used immunoSEQ multiplex PCR; TCRdb keeps in-frame clones, though not all of them. Of about 270,000 clones listed, approximately 91% are singletons. The source material was PBMCs or T cells enriched from blood (not recorded which). The chain couples TRBV6-1 to TRBJ2-3; perhaps TRBD1 as D (6 bases). The receptor comes from a woman in her 40s with acute COVID-19. CDR3 protein: CASSEDVGGLSTDTQYF. The DNA for the CDR3 is TGTGCCAGCAGTGAAGATGTAGGGGGTCTTAGCACAGATACGCAGTATTTT.